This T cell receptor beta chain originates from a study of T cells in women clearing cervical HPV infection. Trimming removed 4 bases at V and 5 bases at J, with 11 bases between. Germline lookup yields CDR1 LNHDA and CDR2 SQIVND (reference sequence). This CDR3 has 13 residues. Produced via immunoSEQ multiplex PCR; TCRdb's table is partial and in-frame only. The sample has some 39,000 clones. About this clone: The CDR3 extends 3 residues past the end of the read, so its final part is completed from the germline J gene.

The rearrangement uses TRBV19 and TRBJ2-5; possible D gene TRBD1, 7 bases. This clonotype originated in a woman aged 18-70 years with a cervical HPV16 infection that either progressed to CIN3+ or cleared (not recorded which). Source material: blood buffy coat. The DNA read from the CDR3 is TGTGCCAGTAGTAGGGCAGGGGGGGAGACC. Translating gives CASSRAGGET. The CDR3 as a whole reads CASSRAGGETQYF. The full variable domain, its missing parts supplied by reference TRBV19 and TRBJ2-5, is DGGITQSPKYLFRKEGQNVTLSCEQNLNHDAMYWYRQDPGQGLRLIYYSQIVNDFQKGDIAEGYSVSREKKESFPLTVTSAQKNPTAFYLCASSRAGGETQYFGPGTRLLVL.